Shown below are 18 T cell receptor beta chains from a single sample sequenced in a study of T and B cells in COVID-19 patients. From blood, roughly 250-500 ng of genomic DNA served as TRB template. BIOMED2 TRB-A/B primer pools were used in multiplex TRB PCR. TCRdb ran MiXCR on the multiplex PCR reads and lists one entry per CDR3 protein. The sample holds approximately 9,000 distinct CDR3 sequences, roughly 29% seen once. The sample was blood. Every receptor here comes from a human donor who had recovered from COVID-19.

The chain carries TRBV6-4 and TRBJ2-1, with TRBD1 as a possible D gene (6 bases). V was pared by 0 bases and J by 8 bases, with 17 bases between. CDR3 length: 16 amino acids. Germline-derived CDR1 and CDR2 are MRHNA and SNTAGT. CDR3 in DNA: TGTGCCAGCAGTGACTCTTTAGGGCAGGGGAGTGATGAGCAGTTCTTC. It translates to CASSDSLGQGSDEQFF.

The chain recombines TRBV12-3 or TRBV12-4 with TRBJ1-5; 8 nucleotides line up with TRBD1. The length of the CDR3 is 14 residues. The V gene end was trimmed by 5 bases and the J gene end by 1 base; junction bases not matched to a gene: 1. The CDR3 bases are TGTGCCAGCAGTGGGACAGGAAGCAATCAGCCCCAGCATTTT. Protein product: CASSGTGSNQPQHF.

This clonotype is medium-sized in the sample. The rearrangement links TRBV12-3 or TRBV12-4 to TRBJ1-5; no firm D call. The CDR3 is 14 residues long. V was trimmed by 5 bases and J by 2 bases, leaving 10 bases between them. In DNA, the CDR3 is TGTGCCAGCAGTCTAAGCTCGGGCAATCAGCCCCAGCATTTT. This encodes CASSLSSGNQPQHF.

This clonotype was counted between two and nine times. The chain couples TRBV6-1 to TRBJ1-5, with D uncertain. Germline V lookup: CDR1 MNHNS, CDR2 SASEGT. The V end lost 6 bases, the J end lost 4 bases, and 13 bases lay between the germline ends. This CDR3 region has 14 residues. The CDR3: CASRVTTGNQPQHF. The CDR3 coding sequence is TGTGCCAGCAGGGTTACGACGGGGAATCAGCCCCAGCATTTT.

By frequency in the sample, this clonotype is medium-sized. This rearrangement joins TRBV15 to TRBJ2-3; 8 nucleotides agree with TRBD2. Germline CDR1 is LNHNV and CDR2 is YYDKDF (reference sequence). V trimming: 5 bases; J trimming: 0 bases; junction bases outside the gene matches: 10. The CDR3 covers 17 residues. The CDR3 region is CATSPYGLASSTDTQYF. As DNA, the CDR3 is TGTGCCACCAGCCCCTACGGACTAGCCTCTAGCACAGATACGCAGTATTTT.

V is TRBV11-2 and J is TRBJ1-2; D gene unclear. CDR1 and CDR2 (germline): SGHAT, FQNNGV. The CDR3 runs to 15 residues. Trimming took 7 bases from V and 0 from J, leaving 15 bases between them. The CDR3 loop reads CASTTLWEANYGYTF. In DNA, the CDR3 is TGTGCCAGCACCACATTGTGGGAAGCTAACTATGGCTACACCTTC. Full variable domain (rest looked up from reference TRBV11-2 and TRBJ1-2): EAGVAQSPRYKIIEKRQSVAFWCNPISGHATLYWYQQILGQGPKLLIQFQNNGVVDDSQLPKDRFSAERLKGVDSTLKIQPAKLEDSAVYLCASTTLWEANYGYTFGSGTRLTVV.

In this sample, this clonotype turned up once. The chain joins TRBV6-5 to TRBJ1-1, with D maybe TRBD1 (5 bases). The CDR3 has 13 amino acids. Trimming shortened V by 7 bases and J by 1 base, and 10 bases separated the two germline ends. From germline, CDR1 is MNHEY and CDR2 SVGAGI. The CDR3, as DNA: TGTGCCAGCATGAACACAGGGAACACTGAAGCTTTCTTT. Translated, it gives CASMNTGNTEAFF.

This chain links TRBV7-6 with TRBJ2-5; 8 bases are a match to TRBD2. Germline CDR1 SGHVS, CDR2 FNYEAQ. Losses at the gene ends were 5 bases for V and 4 bases for J; bases not matched to a gene: 9. This CDR3 is 15 amino acids long. CDR3 coding DNA: TGTGCCAGCAGCCAACGAAGCGGGGGTGGAGAGACCCAGTACTTC. This encodes CASSQRSGGGETQYF.

V usage is TRBV11-1 and J usage is TRBJ1-3; possibly TRBD1 for D (5 bases). The V end lost 4 bases, the J end lost 2 bases, and 21 bases lay between the germline ends. CDR3 length: 18 amino acids. Germline values: CDR1 SGHAT, CDR2 FQDESV (reference sequence). CDR3 sequence reads: CASSWGPHPNQAGNTIYF. CDR3 coding DNA: TGTGCCAGCAGCTGGGGACCGCACCCCAACCAGGCTGGAAACACCATATATTTT.

With respect to this clonotype: A much larger clone is a single base away; this may be a read error. The V gene is TRBV19, the J gene TRBJ2-3; D is uncertain. Trimming removed 7 bases at V and 0 bases at J, with 8 bases between. Germline assignment: CDR1 LNHDA and CDR2 SQIVND (reference sequence). This CDR3 comprises 13 residues. Written as DNA, the CDR3 is TGTGCCAGTATTGCGCGGAGCACAGATACGCAGTATTTT. Its protein is CASIARSTDTQYF.

CDR3 residues: CATSDLGDPLNTGELFF. The CDR3 DNA reads TGTGCCACCAGTGATCTGGGGGATCCCCTCAACACCGGGGAGCTGTTTTTT. The V gene is TRBV24-1, the J gene TRBJ2-2; D is perhaps TRBD1 or TRBD2 (5 bases each). Germline V gene sequence: CDR1 KGHDR, CDR2 SFDVKD. This CDR3 spans 17 amino acids. V gave up 3 bases and J gave up 2 bases, with 15 bases separating them.

This clonotype is medium-sized by share. The gene calls are TRBV5-6 and TRBJ1-6, with TRBD1 as a possible D gene (5 bases). From germline, CDR1 is SGHDT and CDR2 YYEEEE. Trimming took 4 bases from V and 7 from J, leaving 15 bases between them. The CDR3 is 15 amino acids. The CDR3 reads CASSAPGTSNSPLHF. CDR3 bases: TGTGCCAGCAGCGCTCCCGGGACCTCCAATTCACCCCTCCACTTT.

This clonotype is judged medium-sized. The chain has TRBV19 and TRBJ1-5; D remains ambiguous. Per germline, CDR1 LNHDA and CDR2 SQIVND (reference sequence). CDR3 length: 16 amino acids. V shed 5 bases and J shed 0 bases, with 14 bases lying between them. CDR3 coding DNA: TGTGCCAGTAGTCCTCCGGACGGAGGTAGCAATCAGCCCCAGCATTTT. It is translated as CASSPPDGGSNQPQHF.

This chain connects TRBV12-3 or TRBV12-4 to TRBJ1-6; 7 bases match TRBD1. CDR3 size: 14 residues. J lost 10 bases, V lost 3 bases, and 6 bases had no gene match. CDR3 DNA: TGTGCCAGCAGTTTCAGACAGGGTGGATCACCCCTCCACTTT. Its translation: CASSFRQGGSPLHF.

The chain recombines TRBV12-3 or TRBV12-4 with TRBJ1-4, with 8 nucleotides matching TRBD1. J was trimmed by 6 bases and V by 6 bases; bases with no gene match: 9. The CDR3 runs to 15 residues. The CDR3 nucleotides are TGTGCCAGCAGCCGATCAGGGGGCTCTTATGAAAAACTGTTTTTT. Its translation: CASSRSGGSYEKLFF.

The chain combines TRBV6-1 with TRBJ2-7, with 7 bases aligning to TRBD1. Germline V gene data show CDR1 as MNHNS and CDR2 as SASEGT. This CDR3 comprises 14 residues. Trimming cost V 5 bases and J 4 bases; bases outside gene matches: 8. This CDR3 reads CASSPTGPLYEQYF. The CDR3 DNA reads as TGTGCCAGCAGTCCGACAGGGCCTCTGTACGAGCAGTACTTC.

The chain links TRBV29-1 to TRBJ2-1, with TRBD1 matching 8 bases. Germline V gives CDR1 SQVTM, CDR2 ANQGSEA. Trimming at V came to 7 bases and at J to 0 bases, leaving 8 bases not matched to a gene. The CDR3 runs 15 residues. CDR3 in amino acids: CSAIDGQGSYNEQFF. DNA for the CDR3: TGCAGCGCTATAGATGGACAGGGCTCCTACAATGAGCAGTTCTTC.

This clonotype is termed medium-sized. The chain recombines TRBV5-6 with TRBJ1-4; maybe TRBD1 (5 bases). CDR1 and CDR2 from the germline V gene are SGHDT and YYEEEE. Trimming pared 5 bases from V and 7 bases from J, leaving 15 bases between. The CDR3 loop spans 14 amino acids. The CDR3 loop is CASSSLAGSEKLFF. For the CDR3, the DNA is TGTGCCAGCAGTTCCTTAGCAGGGAGTGAAAAACTGTTTTTT.